A selection of T cell receptor beta chains follows, all from one sample in a study of cytotoxic CD8 clonotypes in ibrutinib-treated CLL. TCRdb keeps only in-frame clones here, not all; method: immunoSEQ multiplex PCR. Among around 250,000 clones listed, 70% were seen once. This specimen consisted of PBMCs, obtained after 24 months of ibrutinib treatment. These receptors all come from a human donor with chronic lymphocytic leukemia. Both conserved end residues are part of each CDR3. D genes are given only for firm matches. Only part of the rows carry a size: once, few, many, or a class if the clone is expanded.

V gene	clone size	D gene	J gene	CDR3 protein	CDR3 DNA
TRBV9	.	.	TRBJ1-5	CASSVGAGNQPQHF	TGTGCCAGCAGCGTAGGGGCAGGCAATCAGCCCCAGCATTTT
TRBV11-2	.	.	TRBJ2-7	CASSYASPPVSVEQYF	TGTGCCAGCAGCTACGCCTCCCCACCCGTCTCGGTCGAGCAGTACTTC
TRBV5-1	.	.	TRBJ1-1	CASSLSPGGLDTEAFF	TGCGCCAGCAGCTTGTCCCCCGGGGGTTTGGACACTGAAGCTTTCTTT
TRBV6-5	.	TRBD1	TRBJ1-3	CASRTTGARGNTIYF	TGTGCCAGCAGGACGACAGGGGCAAGAGGAAACACCATATATTTT
TRBV7-2	.	.	TRBJ1-6	CASSRIRDDSPLHF	TGTGCCAGCAGCCGGATAAGGGACGATTCACCCCTCCACTTT
TRBV27	.	TRBD2	TRBJ2-7	CASSSSSGRVTYEQYF	TGTGCCAGCAGTTCCTCTAGCGGGAGAGTAACCTACGAGCAGTACTTC
TRBV18	.	TRBD2	TRBJ2-3	CASSPVLREYTDTQYF	TGTGCCAGCTCACCGGTTCTGCGGGAGTACACAGATACGCAGTATTTT
TRBV29-1	.	.	TRBJ1-2	CSVTGGLGYTF	TGCAGCGTGACGGGAGGGCTTGGCTACACCTTC
TRBV28	.	.	TRBJ2-3	CATEGSVTTYF	TGTGCCACGGAAGGATCGGTGACGACGTATTTT
TRBV7-8	.	.	TRBJ2-2	CASSSGQPGELFF	TGTGCCAGCAGCTCAGGACAGCCCGGGGAGCTGTTTTTT
TRBV27	.	.	TRBJ2-7	CASSFGTLSPYEQYF	TGTGCCAGCAGTTTCGGGACGCTATCCCCCTACGAGCAGTACTTC
TRBV18	.	.	TRBJ2-2	CASSPPSGTNTGELFF	TGTGCCAGCTCACCACCGTCAGGGACAAACACCGGGGAGCTGTTTTTT
TRBV5-1	.	TRBD2	TRBJ2-1	CASSPGGGGEQFF	TGCGCCAGCAGCCCCGGCGGGGGGGGTGAGCAGTTCTTC
TRBV10-2	few	TRBD1	TRBJ1-4	CASSEDGTGVEKLFF	TGCGCCAGCAGTGAGGACGGGACAGGGGTTGAAAAACTGTTTTTT
TRBV5-4	once	.	TRBJ2-3	CASSLDGRKGGTDTQYF	TGTGCCAGCAGCTTGGACGGGCGCAAGGGAGGCACAGATACGCAGTATTTT
TRBV4-3	.	.	TRBJ2-7	CASSQEDGNEQYF	TGCGCCAGCAGCCAAGAAGATGGGAACGAGCAGTACTTC
TRBV9	.	TRBD2	TRBJ2-1	CASSVETSGTFFNEQFF	TGTGCCAGCAGCGTAGAGACTAGCGGGACGTTTTTCAATGAGCAGTTCTTC
TRBV7-3	.	.	TRBJ2-5	CASSGSAGETQYF	TGTGCCAGCAGCGGAAGCGCAGGCGAGACCCAGTACTTC
TRBV15	.	TRBD1	TRBJ2-1	CATSSTGQGWHNEQFF	TGTGCCACCAGCTCCACCGGACAGGGGTGGCACAATGAGCAGTTCTTC
TRBV29-1	.	TRBD1	TRBJ2-3	CSVHGQGRADTQYF	TGCAGCGTCCACGGACAGGGAAGGGCAGATACGCAGTATTTT
TRBV5-4	few	.	TRBJ2-7	CASSFGYEQYF	TGTGCCAGCAGCTTTGGGTACGAGCAGTACTTC
TRBV29-1	.	.	TRBJ1-2	CSVENREYGYTF	TGCAGCGTTGAGAACAGGGAATACGGCTACACCTTC
TRBV4-3	.	.	TRBJ2-2	CASSLGQANTGELFF	TGCGCCAGCAGCCTGGGACAAGCGAACACCGGGGAGCTGTTTTTT
TRBV6-5	few	TRBD2	TRBJ2-1	CASSLTSGLQFF	TGTGCCAGCAGTCTAACTAGCGGCTTACAGTTCTTC
TRBV2	few	.	TRBJ2-5	CASSVGATSLVQETQYF	TGTGCCAGCAGCGTAGGGGCGACTTCGCTAGTCCAAGAGACCCAGTACTTC
TRBV5-1	.	TRBD2	TRBJ2-5	CASSLLADKETQYF	TGCGCCAGCAGCTTGCTAGCGGACAAAGAGACCCAGTACTTC
TRBV5-1	.	TRBD2	TRBJ2-5	CASSLGTSGGLETQYF	TGCGCCAGCAGCTTGGGGACTAGCGGGGGACTGGAGACCCAGTACTTC
TRBV28	.	TRBD2	TRBJ2-7	CASSGLAGVGEQYF	TGTGCCAGCAGTGGACTAGCGGGAGTAGGCGAGCAGTACTTC
TRBV6-6	.	TRBD1	TRBJ2-3	CASRQTGATDTQYF	TGTGCCAGCAGGCAGACAGGGGCGACAGATACGCAGTATTTT
TRBV6-5	.	.	TRBJ2-1	CASTYSSSYNEQFF	TGTGCCAGCACCTACAGTAGCTCCTACAATGAGCAGTTCTTC
TRBV11-2	few	TRBD1	TRBJ2-7	CASSLGQGLGDEQYF	TGTGCCAGCAGCTTAGGACAGGGGCTAGGCGACGAGCAGTACTTC
TRBV7-6	.	TRBD1	TRBJ2-1	CASSLEGTGRSNEQFF	TGTGCCAGCAGCTTAGAAGGGACAGGGAGATCTAATGAGCAGTTCTTC
TRBV5-5	.	.	TRBJ2-3	CASSVHYDTQYF	TGTGCCAGCAGCGTACATTACGATACGCAGTATTTT
TRBV5-1	.	TRBD2	TRBJ2-1	CASSRGTGEGLYNEQFF	TGCGCCAGCAGCCGGGGAACGGGGGAGGGCCTCTACAATGAGCAGTTCTTC
TRBV29-1	.	TRBD1	TRBJ2-1	CSTGQSNEQFF	TGCAGCACGGGACAGTCAAATGAGCAGTTCTTC